What follows is one T cell receptor (beta chain) and its context. The entry originates in a study of shared clonotypes between healthy human individuals. Unmatched junction bases numbered 8, after V lost 4 bases and J lost 5 bases. Germline lookup yields CDR1 SGHKS and CDR2 YYEKEE (reference sequence). There are 14 residues in the CDR3. Repertoires were generated with immunoSEQ multiplex PCR, while TCRdb's copy carries only in-frame clones and drops some. The sample records around 1,000,000 clones, 77% being singletons. Sequenced input: memory CD4+ T cells from PBMCs. This sample's subset: CD45RA-negative fraction. V usage is TRBV5-5 and J usage is TRBJ2-7; the match to TRBD1 covers 8 bases. The TCR sequence derives from a man aged 18-30 years in good health. Some clones in this sample may be carry-over from other donors' samples. The CDR3, as DNA: TGTGCCAGCAGCCGGACAGGGCGGGATGACGAGCAGTACTTC. Its protein product is CASSRTGRDDEQYF.